This T cell receptor (beta chain) was identified in a study of cytomegalovirus exposure and HLA in healthy donors. Whole-study findings and limits: Reports showed the classifier diagnosing cytomegalovirus status with high specificity and sensitivity. Most subjects had HLA-A and HLA-B alleles reportedly predicted accurately by TCR beta sequences. Per a later analysis, 15,000 to 20,000 TCR beta sequences showed association with HLA alleles at 0.05 false discovery rate. The study found most TCR sequences rare, yet found some public TCRs in many donors.

Concerning this clone itself: The antigen remains undetermined.

This PCR relied on a set of 60 Vbeta primers and 13 Jbeta primers. Only in-frame clones appear in the TCRdb table, and some are missing; sequencing was by immunoSEQ multiplex PCR. Here the sample spans 120,000 or so clones, about 81% being singletons. The clonotype comes from a man between 40 and 49 years old in good health and CMV-seronegative. Sequencing input: PBMCs.

The CDR3: CASRQTTGLRNQPQHF. In DNA form, the CDR3 reads TGTGCCAGCAGGCAAACAACAGGGCTCCGGAATCAGCCCCAGCATTTT. The rearrangement links TRBV7-2 to TRBJ1-5, with a tentative D call TRBD1 (6 bases). V lost 6 bases and J lost 4, with 19 bases in between. The V gene's germline CDR1 is SGHTA and CDR2 FQGNSA. CDR3 length equals 16 residues.